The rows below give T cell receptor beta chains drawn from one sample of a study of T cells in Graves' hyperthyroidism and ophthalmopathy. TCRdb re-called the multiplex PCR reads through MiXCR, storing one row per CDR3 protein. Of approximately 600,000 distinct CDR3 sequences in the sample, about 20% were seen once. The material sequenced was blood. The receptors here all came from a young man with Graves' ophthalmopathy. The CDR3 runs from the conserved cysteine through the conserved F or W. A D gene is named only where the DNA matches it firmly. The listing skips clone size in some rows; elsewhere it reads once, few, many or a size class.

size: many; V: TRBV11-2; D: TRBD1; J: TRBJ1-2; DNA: TGTGCCAGCAGCCAGGGGGGGAATGAAGGCTACACCTTC; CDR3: CASSQGGNEGYTF
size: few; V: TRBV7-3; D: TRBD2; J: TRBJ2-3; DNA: TGTGCCAGCAGCGGAGCGGGAGGGCCGGGCTATACGCAGTATTTT; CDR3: CASSGAGGPGYTQYF
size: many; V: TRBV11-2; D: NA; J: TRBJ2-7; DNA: TGTGCCAGCAGCTTGGGAGAAGAGCAGTACTTC; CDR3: CASSLGEEQYF
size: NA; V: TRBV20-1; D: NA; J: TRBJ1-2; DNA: TGCAGTGGAGGGGGAGGACTCACGAATAACTATGGCTACACCTTC; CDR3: CSGGGGLTNNYGYTF
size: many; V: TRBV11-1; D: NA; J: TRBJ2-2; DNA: TGTGCCAGCAGCTCCCAGGGGAACACCGGGGAGCTGTTTTTT; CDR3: CASSSQGNTGELFF
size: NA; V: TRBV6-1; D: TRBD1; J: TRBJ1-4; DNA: TGTGCCAGCCGTGCGCAGCGGACAGGGGTCGTTAATGAAAAACTGTTTTTT; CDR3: CASRAQRTGVVNEKLFF
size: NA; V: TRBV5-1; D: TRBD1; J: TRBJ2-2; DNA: TGCGCCAGCAGCCGCAAACAGACAGGGGACAACACCGGGGAGCTGTTTTTT; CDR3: CASSRKQTGDNTGELFF
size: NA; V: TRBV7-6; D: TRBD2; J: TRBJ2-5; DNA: TGTGCCAGCAGCTTAGGAGCGGGATATCAGACCCAGTACTTC; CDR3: CASSLGAGYQTQYF
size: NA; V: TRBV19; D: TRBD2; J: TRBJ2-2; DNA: TGTGCCAGTAGGAGACTAGCCTTAACGGACGGGGAGCTGTTTTTT; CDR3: CASRRLALTDGELFF
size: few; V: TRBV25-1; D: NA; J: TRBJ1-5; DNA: TGTGCCAGCAGTGGAGAGGGGGGTCAGCCCCAGCATTTT; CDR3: CASSGEGGQPQHF
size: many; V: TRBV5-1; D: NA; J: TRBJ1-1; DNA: TGCGCCAGCAGCAACCTACAGGGCGGAAACACTGAAGCTTTCTTT; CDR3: CASSNLQGGNTEAFF
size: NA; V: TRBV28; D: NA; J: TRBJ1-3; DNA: TGTGCCGCGGTGGGAGATGAGAGCTCTGGAAACACCATATATTTT; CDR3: CAAVGDESSGNTIYF
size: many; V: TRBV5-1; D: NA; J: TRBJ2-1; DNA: TGCGCCAGCAGCGCCCAGGGGCACCTCCGAAATGAGCAGTTCTTC; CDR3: CASSAQGHLRNEQFF
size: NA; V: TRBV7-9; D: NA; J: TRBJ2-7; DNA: TGTGCCAGCAGCGCCCCCCGGGGGCGCCTTCATTTC; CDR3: CASSAPRGRLHF
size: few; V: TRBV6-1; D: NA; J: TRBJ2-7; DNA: TGTGCCAGCAGTTCCGGGACGTGGGGACTCGGGCAGTACTTC; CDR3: CASSSGTWGLGQYF
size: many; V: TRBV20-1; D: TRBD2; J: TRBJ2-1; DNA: TGCAGTGCTAGAGGCGGGAGGGCCCTGGGTGAGCAGTTCTTC; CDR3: CSARGGRALGEQFF
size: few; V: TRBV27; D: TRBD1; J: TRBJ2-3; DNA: TGTGCCAGCAGTTCAGGGACAGGGGGTAGCACAGATACGCAGTATTTT; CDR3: CASSSGTGGSTDTQYF
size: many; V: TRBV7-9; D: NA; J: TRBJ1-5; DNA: TGTGCCAGCAGCTTAAGTGAGGGAGGGAATCAGCCCCAGCATTTT; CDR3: CASSLSEGGNQPQHF
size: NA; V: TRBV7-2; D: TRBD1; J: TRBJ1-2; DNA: TGTGCCAGCAGCTCTCAGACAGGGAACTATGGCTACACCTTC; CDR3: CASSSQTGNYGYTF
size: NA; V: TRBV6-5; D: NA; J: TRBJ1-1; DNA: TGTGCCAGCAGTTACTCGGATTTCAGGGAACGGGACACTGAAGCTTTCTTT; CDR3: CASSYSDFRERDTEAFF
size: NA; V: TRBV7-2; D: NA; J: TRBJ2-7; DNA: TGTGCCACCAGTGACCCGACAGCCTACGAGCAGTACTTC; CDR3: CATSDPTAYEQYF
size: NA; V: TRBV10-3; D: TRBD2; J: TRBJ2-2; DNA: TGTGCCACCCTAGCGGGAGTAAGCGGGGAGCTGTTTTTT; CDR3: CATLAGVSGELFF
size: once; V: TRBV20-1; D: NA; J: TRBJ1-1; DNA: TGCAGTGCTAGAGATGTCGGGCAGTTCCATGAAGCTTTCTTT; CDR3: CSARDVGQFHEAFF
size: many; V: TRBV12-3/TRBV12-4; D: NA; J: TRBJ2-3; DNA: TGTGCCAGCAGTTTAGGGCAGAAGGATACGCAGTATTTT; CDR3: CASSLGQKDTQYF
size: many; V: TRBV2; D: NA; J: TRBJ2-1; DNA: TGTGCCAGCACTAGTGGCAATGAGCAGTTCTTC; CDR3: CASTSGNEQFF
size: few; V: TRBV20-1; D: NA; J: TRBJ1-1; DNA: TGCAGTGCTCAGGTTTGGGAATTCACTGAAGCTTTCTTT; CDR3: CSAQVWEFTEAFF
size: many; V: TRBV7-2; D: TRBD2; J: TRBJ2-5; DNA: TGTGCCAGCAGCTGGGGGCGTGGGACTAGAGAGACCCAGTACTTC; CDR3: CASSWGRGTRETQYF
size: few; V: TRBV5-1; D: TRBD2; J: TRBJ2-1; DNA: TGCGCCAGCAGCGGACGACTAGCGGGAGCTTTATACAATGAGCAGTTCTTC; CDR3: CASSGRLAGALYNEQFF
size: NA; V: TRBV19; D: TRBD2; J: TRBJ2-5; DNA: TGTGCCAGTAGGCGTCTAGCGGGAGAAGAGACCCAGTACTTC; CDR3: CASRRLAGEETQYF
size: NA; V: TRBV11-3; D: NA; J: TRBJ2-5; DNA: TGTGCCAGCAGCCAAGGGGGATTGGCTCAGGGGCGCGGAGAGACCCAGTACTTC; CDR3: CASSQGGLAQGRGETQYF
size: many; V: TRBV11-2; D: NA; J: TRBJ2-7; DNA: TGTGCCAGCAGCTACAGGACAACCACCTACGAGCAGTACTTC; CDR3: CASSYRTTTYEQYF
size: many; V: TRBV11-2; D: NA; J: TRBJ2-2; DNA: TGTGCCAGCAGCCCCCTATTAGGCACCGGGGAGCTGTTTTTT; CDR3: CASSPLLGTGELFF
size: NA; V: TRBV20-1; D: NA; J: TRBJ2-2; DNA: TGCAGTGCTAGGGTACTACAGGGCCCGAACACCGGGGAGCTGTTTTTT; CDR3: CSARVLQGPNTGELFF
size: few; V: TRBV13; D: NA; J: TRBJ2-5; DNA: TGTGCCAGCAGCTTAGTACGAGAGTCAGAGACCCAGTACTTC; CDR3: CASSLVRESETQYF
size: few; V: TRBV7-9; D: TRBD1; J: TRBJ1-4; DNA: TGTGCCAGCAGCTTAGGCACAGGGGGCAGAGAAAAACTGTTTTTT; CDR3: CASSLGTGGREKLFF
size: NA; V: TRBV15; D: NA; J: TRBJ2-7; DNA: TGTGCCACCAGCAGAGACCAGGTGACCGGCGAGCAGTACTTC; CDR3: CATSRDQVTGEQYF
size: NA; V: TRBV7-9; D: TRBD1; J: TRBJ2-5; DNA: TGTGCCAGCAGTCGCACAGGGGGCGCTTTTCGCCCAAGGTACCAAGAGACCCAGTACTTC; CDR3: CASSRTGGAFRPRYQETQYF
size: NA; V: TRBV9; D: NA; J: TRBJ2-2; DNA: TGTGCCAGCAGTTGGGACGGAAACACCGGGGAGCTGTTTTTT; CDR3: CASSWDGNTGELFF
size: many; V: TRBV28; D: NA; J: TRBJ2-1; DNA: TGTGCCAGCAACCTCGACGGGAATGAGCAGTTCTTC; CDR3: CASNLDGNEQFF
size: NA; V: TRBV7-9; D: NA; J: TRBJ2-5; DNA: TGTGCCAGCAGAGGCCCTGGTATGGAGACCCAGTACTTC; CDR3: CASRGPGMETQYF
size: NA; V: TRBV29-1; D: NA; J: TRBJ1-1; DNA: TGCAGCGTTGAACGGGGTTCGGGCACTGAAGCTTTCTTT; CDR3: CSVERGSGTEAFF
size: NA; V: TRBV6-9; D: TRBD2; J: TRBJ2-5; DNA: TGTGCCAGCAGTTATTCCCTAGCGGGTTCCCAAGAGACCCAGTACTTC; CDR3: CASSYSLAGSQETQYF
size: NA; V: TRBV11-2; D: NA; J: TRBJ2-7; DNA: TGTGCCAGCAGCTGCCGGGACCCCAGCTCCTACGAGCAGTACTTC; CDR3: CASSCRDPSSYEQYF
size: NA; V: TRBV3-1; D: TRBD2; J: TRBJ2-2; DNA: TGTGCCAGCAGGCCAATAGCGGGAACGAACACCGGGGAGCTGTTTTTT; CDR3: CASRPIAGTNTGELFF
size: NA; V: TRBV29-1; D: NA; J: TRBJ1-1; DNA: TGCAGCGTTGACCCAGGGAGCACTGAAGCTTTCTTT; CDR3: CSVDPGSTEAFF
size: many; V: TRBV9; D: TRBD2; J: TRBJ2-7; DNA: TGTGCCAGCAGCGTAGATCTGAGAGAGGCTAGCGGGAGTTCCCACGAGCAGTACTTC; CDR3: CASSVDLREASGSSHEQYF
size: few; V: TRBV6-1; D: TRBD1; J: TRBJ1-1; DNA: TGTGCCAGCAGTGAAAGGGACAGGGGGGTAGTGAACACTGAAGCTTTCTTT; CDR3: CASSERDRGVVNTEAFF
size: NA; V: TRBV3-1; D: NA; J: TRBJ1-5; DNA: TGTGCCAGCAGCCCTGGACAGTCCCCTCCTAGCAATCAGCCCCAGCATTTT; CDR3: CASSPGQSPPSNQPQHF
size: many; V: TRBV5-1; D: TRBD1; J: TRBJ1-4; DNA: TGCGCCAGCAGCCCCTTAAAGACAGGGACTAATGAAAAACTGTTTTTT; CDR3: CASSPLKTGTNEKLFF
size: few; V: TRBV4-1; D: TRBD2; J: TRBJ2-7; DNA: TGCGCCAGCAGCCGAGAAGGACTAGACTCCTACGAGCAGTACTTC; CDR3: CASSREGLDSYEQYF
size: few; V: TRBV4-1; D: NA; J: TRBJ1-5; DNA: TGCGCCAGCAGCCAAGATAGAGACACTCAGCCCCAGCATTTT; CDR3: CASSQDRDTQPQHF
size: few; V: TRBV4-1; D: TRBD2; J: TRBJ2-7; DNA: TGCGCCAGCAGCCAAGACTCCCCCGGACTAGGCGAGCAGTACTTC; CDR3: CASSQDSPGLGEQYF
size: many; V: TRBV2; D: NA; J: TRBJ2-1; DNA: TGTGCCAGCAGGGGGGAAGCGGAAAGCTCCTACAATGAGCAGTTCTTC; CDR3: CASRGEAESSYNEQFF
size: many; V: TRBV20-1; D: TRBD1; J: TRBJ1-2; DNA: TGCAGTGCTACGAGGACAGGGGGCGTTGGCTACACCTTC; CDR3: CSATRTGGVGYTF
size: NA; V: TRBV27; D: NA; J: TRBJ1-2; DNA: TGTGCCAGCAGTTTGAAAGGGGACAATAACTATGGCTACACCTTC; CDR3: CASSLKGDNNYGYTF
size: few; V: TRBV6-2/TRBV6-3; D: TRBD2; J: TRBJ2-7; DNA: TGTGCCATCACAGTCTTTAGCGGGAGCTCCTACGAGCAGTACTTC; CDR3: CAITVFSGSSYEQYF
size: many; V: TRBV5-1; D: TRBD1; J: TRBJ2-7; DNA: TGCGCCAGCATGCTGGAGACAGGGAACGAGCAGTACTTC; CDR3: CASMLETGNEQYF
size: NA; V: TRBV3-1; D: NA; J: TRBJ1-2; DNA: TGTGCCAGCAGCCAAGACTGGACGTTCTATGGCTACACCTTC; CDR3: CASSQDWTFYGYTF
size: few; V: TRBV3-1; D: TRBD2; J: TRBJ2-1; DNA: TGTGCCAGCAGCCCGTCCGGGACTAGCTCCTACAATGAGCAGTTCTTC; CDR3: CASSPSGTSSYNEQFF